A single sample is the source of the 32 T cell receptor beta chains below, sequenced in a study of T cells in Graves' hyperthyroidism and ophthalmopathy. Amplification yielded TCR beta CDR3 regions, with RNA transcripts as the source. HTBI primers were used for first-round RT-PCR of the TCR CDR3. TCRdb analysed the multiplex PCR reads with MiXCR anew, one entry per CDR3 protein. The sample lists a few hundred thousand distinct CDR3 sequences, 15% occurring once. What was sequenced was blood. Every receptor here comes from a young woman with Graves' hyperthyroidism.

V gene TRBV20-1 combines with J gene TRBJ2-5, with a tentative D call TRBD2 (5 bases). The CDR3 consists of 12 residues. Looked up from germline, CDR1 is DFQATT and CDR2 is SNEGSKA (reference sequence). V was cut by 3 bases and J by 5 bases, with 10 bases left in between. CDR3 bases: TGCAGTGCTAGTACGGGGATGGAGACCCAGTACTTC. Translated, it gives CSASTGMETQYF.

There are a few counts of this clonotype. The chain is built from TRBV19 and TRBJ1-2; D unresolved. Germline CDR1 LNHDA, CDR2 SQIVND (reference sequence). The CDR3 sequence is 13 residues long. V was clipped by 5 bases and J by 4 bases, with 11 bases between them. CDR3 in DNA: TGTGCCAGTAGTCCCGGACTGGCCTATGGCTACACCTTC. It codes for CASSPGLAYGYTF. The whole variable domain, remainder taken from reference TRBV19 and TRBJ1-2, is DGGITQSPKYLFRKEGQNVTLSCEQNLNHDAMYWYRQDPGQGLRLIYYSQIVNDFQKGDIAEGYSVSREKKESFPLTVTSAQKNPTAFYLCASSPGLAYGYTFGSGTRLTVV.

This chain joins TRBV28 and TRBJ1-2; D may be TRBD1 (5 bases). Germline V CDR1 and CDR2: MDHEN, SYDVKM. The V end lost 2 bases, the J end lost 1 base, and 8 bases lay between the germline ends. CDR3 size: 14 residues. The CDR3 nucleotides are TGTGCCAGCAGTTTAACGCAGGGTAACTATGGCTACACCTTC. Encoded protein: CASSLTQGNYGYTF.

As to this clonotype: This may arise from a read error, as a much more abundant clone is one base away. V is TRBV9 and J is TRBJ1-2; D perhaps matches TRBD1 (6 bases). CDR1 is SGDLS and CDR2 is YYNGEE in the germline V gene. The CDR3 has 15 amino acids. For the CDR3, the DNA is TGTGCCAACAGCGGCTACCGGGGGCGCGACTATGGCTACACCTTC. The encoded protein is CANSGYRGRDYGYTF.

V and J are TRBV7-2 and TRBJ2-1, with no clear D. V was pared by 1 base and J by 1 base, with 8 bases between. The CDR3 contains 15 residues. Germline CDR1 and CDR2: SGHTA and FQGNSA. CDR3 region: CASSLEVGSYNEQFF. CDR3 bases: TGTGCCAGCAGCTTAGAAGTCGGTTCCTACAATGAGCAGTTCTTC.

This clonotype was observed a handful of times. V usage is TRBV7-6 and J usage is TRBJ2-1; possible D gene TRBD1, 6 bases. The V and J ends lost 6 bases and 4 bases respectively, with 16 bases between them. The CDR3 totals 15 residues. Germline-derived CDR1 and CDR2 are SGHVS and FNYEAQ. The CDR3 DNA reads as TGTGCCAGCAGGGGGGCTGGCGGGCCGTACAATGAGCAGTTCTTC. This gives the protein CASRGAGGPYNEQFF.

This clonotype was observed many times. The chain uses TRBV7-9 and TRBJ1-1; D possibly corresponds to TRBD1 (5 bases). Between the trimmed V and J ends, which lost 5 bases and 4 bases, there was a span of 11 bases. CDR3 length: 13 amino acids. Germline CDR1 reads SEHNR; CDR2 reads FQNEAQ (reference sequence). The CDR3 loop reads CASSTGGVTEAFF. The DNA of the CDR3 is TGTGCCAGCAGCACGGGGGGTGTCACTGAAGCTTTCTTT.

This clonotype has a count of ten or more. The rearrangement links TRBV6-6 to TRBJ2-7; maybe TRBD1 (6 bases). V gave up 0 bases and J gave up 1 base, with 10 bases separating them. The CDR3 is 15 amino acids. Germline CDR1 and CDR2: MNHNY and SVGAGI (reference sequence). DNA for the CDR3: TGTGCCAGCAGTTACTCGGCAGGGGAATCCTACGAGCAGTACTTC. As protein: CASSYSAGESYEQYF.

This clonotype was picked up a small number of times. One end of the junction fails to match germline, which may point to a read error. This chain joins TRBV5-1 and TRBJ2-1; the D gene could be TRBD1 or TRBD2 (6 bases each). The CDR3 is 16 residues long. Germline V gene data show CDR1 as SGHRS and CDR2 as YFSETQ. DNA of the CDR3: TGCGCCAGCAGCGGGGAATCGGGTGTCGGGGGCAATGCGCAGTTCTTC. The encoded protein is CASSGESGVGGNAQFF.

This clonotype was seen a few times. The chain links TRBV2 to TRBJ2-5; tentative D call: TRBD2 (6 bases). This CDR3 spans 12 amino acids. The V gene's germline CDR1 is SNHLY and CDR2 FYNNEI. The germline V and J ends were trimmed by 6 bases and 5 bases, with 10 bases remaining between them. Here the CDR3 reads CASSREAETQYF. CDR3 coding DNA: TGTGCCAGCAGCAGGGAGGCTGAGACCCAGTACTTC.

This clonotype was recorded many times. The V and J genes are TRBV6-1 and TRBJ2-5; the match to TRBD2 covers 11 bases. V shed 3 bases, J shed 0 bases, and the junction held 9 bases outside the gene matches. CDR1 MNHNS and CDR2 SASEGT come from the germline V gene. The CDR3 is made up of 18 amino acids. The CDR3 spells CASSDSTGTSGNQETQYF. For the CDR3, the DNA is TGTGCCAGCAGTGACTCAACCGGGACTAGCGGTAACCAAGAGACCCAGTACTTC.

This chain joins TRBV25-1 and TRBJ2-7; D not certain. V was clipped by 5 bases and J by 3 bases, with 14 bases between them. This CDR3 contains 14 residues. The germline CDR1 and CDR2 sequences are MGHDK and SYGVNS. The CDR3 sequence is CASSSSTALYEQYF. In nucleotides, the CDR3 is TGTGCCAGCAGTTCATCCACGGCACTCTACGAGCAGTACTTC.

The V gene is TRBV28, the J gene TRBJ2-2; D possibly corresponds to TRBD1 (5 bases). The germline V and J ends were trimmed by 6 bases and 7 bases, with 12 bases remaining between them. Germline loops: CDR1 MDHEN, CDR2 SYDVKM. The CDR3 extends over 13 amino acids. The chain's CDR3 is CASRWGRSGELFF. CDR3 in DNA: TGTGCCAGCAGGTGGGGCCGGAGCGGGGAGCTGTTTTTT. Combining the CDR3 with reference TRBV28 and TRBJ2-2 gives the whole variable domain DVKVTQSSRYLVKRTGEKVFLECVQDMDHENMFWYRQDPGLGLRLIYFSYDVKMKEKGDIPEGYSVSREKKERFSLILESASTNQTSMYLCASRWGRSGELFFGEGSRLTVL.

This clonotype has at least ten counts. The V gene is TRBV28, the J gene TRBJ2-7; the match to TRBD1 covers 7 bases. Germline assignment: CDR1 MDHEN and CDR2 SYDVKM. Trimming at V came to 11 bases and at J to 3 bases, leaving 10 bases not matched to a gene. The CDR3 runs 13 residues. The CDR3 loop reads CAAGGFKDYEQYF. The CDR3 DNA is TGTGCCGCAGGGGGTTTTAAGGACTACGAGCAGTACTTC.

The chain carries TRBV7-9 and TRBJ2-5; D call uncertain. The CDR3 sequence is 13 residues long. Germline CDR1 SEHNR, CDR2 FQNEAQ (reference sequence). The V and J ends lost 5 bases and 7 bases respectively, with 14 bases between them. In DNA form, the CDR3 reads TGTGCCAGCAGCGTCACGTCCCGTGCGACCCAGTACTTC. Its translation: CASSVTSRATQYF.

This clonotype occurred many times. The V call is TRBV12-3 or TRBV12-4, the J call TRBJ2-5; 9 nucleotides line up with TRBD2. This CDR3 region has 13 residues. J lost 5 bases, V lost 8 bases, and 6 bases had no gene match. CDR3 sequence: CASGYSGSETQYF. The DNA for the CDR3 is TGTGCCAGCGGTTATAGCGGGAGTGAGACCCAGTACTTC.

Many counts were recorded for this clonotype. The rearrangement joins TRBV20-1 to TRBJ2-1, with 8 positions matching TRBD1. V was clipped by 3 bases and J by 6 bases; unmatched bases: 4. Germline lookup yields CDR1 DFQATT and CDR2 SNEGSKA (reference sequence). The CDR3 sequence is 13 residues long. The CDR3: CSARETGANEQFF. CDR3 DNA: TGCAGTGCTAGGGAGACAGGGGCCAATGAGCAGTTCTTC.

This clonotype was observed once. Mismatch with germline at one junction end may stem from a read error. The chain is built from TRBV3-1 and TRBJ2-2; either TRBD1 or TRBD2 may fit D (5 bases each). Per germline, CDR1 LGHDT and CDR2 YNNKEL (reference sequence). The CDR3 loop spans 16 amino acids. The CDR3 DNA reads as TGTGCCAGCGGCCACTCCTCTAGGGGAGACACCGGGGAGCTGTTTTTT. This translates into CASGHSSRGDTGELFF.

This clonotype was counted many times. The chain is built from TRBV28 and TRBJ2-7; D call uncertain. Germline values: CDR1 MDHEN, CDR2 SYDVKM. V lost 4 bases to trimming and J lost 3 bases, with 10 bases between them. The CDR3 runs to 13 residues. Written as DNA, the CDR3 is TGTGCCAGCAGTTCCGTACTTGTCTACGAGCAGTACTTC. Translation gives CASSSVLVYEQYF. Filled out from reference TRBV28 and TRBJ2-7, the complete variable domain reads DVKVTQSSRYLVKRTGEKVFLECVQDMDHENMFWYRQDPGLGLRLIYFSYDVKMKEKGDIPEGYSVSREKKERFSLILESASTNQTSMYLCASSSVLVYEQYFGPGTRLTVT.

The rearrangement uses TRBV29-1 and TRBJ1-1; 7 bases are shared with TRBD1. V shed 7 bases, J shed 3 bases, and the junction held 11 bases outside the gene matches. The CDR3 has 14 residues. In germline, CDR1 is SQVTM, CDR2 ANQGSEA. This CDR3 reads CSGRQGSVYTEAFF. The CDR3, as DNA: TGCAGCGGCAGACAGGGTTCGGTGTACACTGAAGCTTTCTTT.

The CDR3 region has the DNA TGTGCCCTCGGCGGGAGCTTCGGCGAGCAGTACTTC. Protein product: CALGGSFGEQYF. The chain combines TRBV15 with TRBJ2-7; TRBD2 matches at 7 bases. V lost 11 bases, J lost 6 bases, and 10 bases stayed unmatched. This CDR3 spans 12 amino acids. CDR1 and CDR2 (germline): LNHNV, YYDKDF (reference sequence).

This clonotype was detected only a few times. The V call is TRBV5-1, the J call TRBJ1-2; 8 bases map to TRBD1. From germline, CDR1 is SGHRS and CDR2 YFSETQ. The V gene end was trimmed by 0 bases and the J gene end by 5 bases; junction bases not matched to a gene: 3. The length of the CDR3 is 14 residues. The CDR3 DNA reads TGCGCCAGCAGCTTGGGGACAGGGCGATATGGCTACACCTTC. This codes for CASSLGTGRYGYTF. The entire variable domain, with the rest obtained from reference TRBV5-1 and TRBJ1-2, is as follows: KAGVTQTPRYLIKTRGQQVTLSCSPISGHRSVSWYQQTPGQGLQFLFEYFSETQRNKGNFPGRFSGRQFSNSRSEMNVSTLELGDSALYLCASSLGTGRYGYTFGSGTRLTVV.

The J gene is TRBJ2-2, the V gene TRBV12-3 or TRBV12-4; 7 nucleotides agree with TRBD2. Unmatched junction bases numbered 10, after V lost 0 bases and J lost 0 bases. CDR3 length equals 19 residues. This chain's CDR3 is CASSLAWGLRVTNTGELFF. The CDR3 DNA sequence: TGTGCCAGCAGTTTAGCGTGGGGACTACGCGTAACGAACACCGGGGAGCTGTTTTTT.

V and J are TRBV27 and TRBJ2-1, with TRBD2 matching over 8 bases. Germline V gene lookup returns CDR1 MNHEY and CDR2 SMNVEV (reference sequence). V dropped 2 bases and J dropped 3; count of bases not matched to a gene: 9. The CDR3 consists of 17 residues. CDR3 coding DNA: TGTGCCAGCAGTTTACAGGCTAGCGGGTTTTACTACAATGAGCAGTTCTTC. This gives the protein CASSLQASGFYYNEQFF.

The V and J genes are TRBV19 and TRBJ2-3, with 9 bases aligning to TRBD2. The CDR3 extends over 14 amino acids. Germline V gene sequence: CDR1 LNHDA, CDR2 SQIVND (reference sequence). V shed 8 bases, J shed 4 bases, and the junction held 7 bases outside the gene matches. Here the CDR3 reads CASELRLAADTQYF. The DNA for the CDR3 is TGTGCCAGTGAGCTTAGACTAGCGGCAGATACGCAGTATTTT.

V usage is TRBV5-8 and J usage is TRBJ2-2; 7 bases map to TRBD2. The V gene's germline CDR1 is SGHTS and CDR2 YDEGEE. Trimming at V came to 4 bases and at J to 4 bases, leaving 4 bases not matched to a gene. The CDR3 is 14 amino acids. The CDR3: CASSRGLRTGELFF. CDR3 nucleotides: TGTGCCAGCAGCAGGGGACTACGCACCGGGGAGCTGTTTTTT.

There are many counts of this clonotype. The CDR3 here is CASGGGTPHEQYF. The CDR3 DNA is TGTGCCAGCGGAGGAGGGACGCCTCACGAGCAGTACTTC. This rearrangement joins TRBV28 to TRBJ2-7; TRBD2 might be the D (6 bases). The CDR3 has 13 amino acids. V was pared by 8 bases and J by 5 bases, with 16 bases between. Germline loops: CDR1 MDHEN, CDR2 SYDVKM.

Points on this clonotype: This could be a read error, since a much larger clone is one nucleotide away. The chain couples TRBV6-1 to TRBJ2-5; 12 bases fit TRBD2. The CDR3 length is 15 residues. Germline V gene sequence: CDR1 MNHNS, CDR2 SASEGT. The CDR3 sequence: CAGRGGLAGTETQYF. The CDR3 coding sequence is TGTGCCGGCAGGGGAGGACTAGCGGGAACAGAGACCCAGTACTTC.

This clonotype turned up a few times. V and J are TRBV3-1 and TRBJ2-7; D may correspond to TRBD1 or TRBD2 (5 bases each). Trimming took 0 bases from V and 6 from J, leaving 12 bases between them. This CDR3 has 14 amino acids. Germline assignment: CDR1 LGHDT and CDR2 YNNKEL (reference sequence). The CDR3 region has the DNA TGTGCCAGCAGCCAAGATGGGAGTGACAGCGAGCAGTACTTC. Encoded protein: CASSQDGSDSEQYF.

This clonotype has a count of ten or more. The chain recombines TRBV28 with TRBJ1-1; D not resolved. CDR1 MDHEN and CDR2 SYDVKM come from the germline V gene. The V and J ends lost 5 bases and 0 bases respectively, with 13 bases between them. The CDR3 is made up of 15 amino acids. The DNA of the CDR3 is TGTGCCAGCAGTGAATGGACGGCCATGAACACTGAAGCTTTCTTT. This gives the protein CASSEWTAMNTEAFF. Supplemented by reference TRBV28 and TRBJ1-1, the full variable domain reads DVKVTQSSRYLVKRTGEKVFLECVQDMDHENMFWYRQDPGLGLRLIYFSYDVKMKEKGDIPEGYSVSREKKERFSLILESASTNQTSMYLCASSEWTAMNTEAFFGQGTRLTVV.

In its sample, this clonotype was seen a few times. The V and J genes are TRBV7-3 and TRBJ2-1; D tentatively fits TRBD1 or TRBD2 (7 bases each). Trimming stripped 5 bases from V and 0 bases from J, with 23 bases between. CDR1 is SGHTA, CDR2 FQGTGA, per germline. This CDR3 contains 19 residues. In DNA form, the CDR3 reads TGTGCCAGCAGCCCCAGGGGGGGTGGAAGCGTAAGCTCCTACAATGAGCAGTTCTTC. The encoded protein is CASSPRGGGSVSSYNEQFF. Drawing the rest from reference TRBV7-3 and TRBJ2-1, the complete variable domain is GAGVSQTPSNKVTEKGKYVELRCDPISGHTALYWYRQSLGQGPEFLIYFQGTGAADDSGLPNDRFFAVRPEGSVSTLKIQRTERGDSAVYLCASSPRGGGSVSSYNEQFFGPGTRLTVL.

In its sample, this clonotype was seen a few times. The gene calls are TRBV12-3 or TRBV12-4 and TRBJ2-1; TRBD1 is a possible D gene (6 bases). The V end lost 6 bases, the J end lost 8 bases, and 11 bases lay between the germline ends. This CDR3 has 12 amino acids. The CDR3 bases are TGTGCCAGCAGCCCAGGGGTCCATGAGCAGTTCTTC. This codes for CASSPGVHEQFF.